The 3 T cell receptor beta chains reported below all come from one sample, sequenced in a study of Ad26.COV2.S vaccination and SARS-CoV-2 variants. Sequenced by immunoSEQ multiplex PCR; TCRdb stores in-frame clones only, minus some. The table lists hundreds of thousands of clones, around 90% of them singletons. Sequenced material: peripheral blood, taken after recovery from COVID-19. These receptors came from a human donor who had recovered from COVID-19.

In DNA, the CDR3 is TGTGCCAGCAGTAGAGGGATGGATCAGCCCCAGCATTTT. It specifies CASSRGMDQPQHF. The chain combines TRBV12-3 or TRBV12-4 with TRBJ1-5; D call uncertain. V was trimmed by 5 bases and J by 5 bases, leaving 10 bases between them. The CDR3 totals 13 residues.

The CDR3 region has the DNA TGCAGTGCTAGTCAGGGGGCAACTAATGAAAAACTGTTTTTT. This gives the protein CSASQGATNEKLFF. The chain recombines TRBV20-1 with TRBJ1-4, with 7 bases identical to TRBD1. V was clipped by 3 bases and J by 0 bases; unmatched bases: 1. This CDR3 contains 14 residues. The germline CDR1 and CDR2 sequences are DFQATT and SNEGSKA (reference sequence).

The chain links TRBV7-2 to TRBJ2-7; 9 bases map to TRBD2. Germline loops: CDR1 SGHTA, CDR2 FQGNSA. V trimming: 5 bases; J trimming: 7 bases; junction bases outside the gene matches: 15. The CDR3 is made up of 16 amino acids. CDR3 sequence (DNA): TGTGCCAGCAGCCCTCGCGGGGGGGCTGGGGCGGGGGAGCAGTACTTC. Its protein product is CASSPRGGAGAGEQYF. Based on the CDR3 plus reference TRBV7-2 and TRBJ2-7, the full variable domain is GAGVSQSPSNKVTEKGKDVELRCDPISGHTALYWYRQSLGQGLEFLIYFQGNSAPDKSGLPSDRFSAERTGGSVSTLTIQRTQQEDSAVYLCASSPRGGAGAGEQYFGPGTRLTVT.